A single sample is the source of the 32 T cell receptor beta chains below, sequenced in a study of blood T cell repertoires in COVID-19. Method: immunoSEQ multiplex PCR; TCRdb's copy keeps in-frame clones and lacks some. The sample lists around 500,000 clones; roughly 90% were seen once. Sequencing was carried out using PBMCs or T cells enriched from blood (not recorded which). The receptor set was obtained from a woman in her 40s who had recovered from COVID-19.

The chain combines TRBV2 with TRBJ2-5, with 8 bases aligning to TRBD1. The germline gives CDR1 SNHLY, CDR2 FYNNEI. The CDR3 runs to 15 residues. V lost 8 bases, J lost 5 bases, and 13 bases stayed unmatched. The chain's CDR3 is CASFGQGLIRETQYF. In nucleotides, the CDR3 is TGTGCCAGCTTCGGACAGGGACTCATCCGGGAGACCCAGTACTTC.

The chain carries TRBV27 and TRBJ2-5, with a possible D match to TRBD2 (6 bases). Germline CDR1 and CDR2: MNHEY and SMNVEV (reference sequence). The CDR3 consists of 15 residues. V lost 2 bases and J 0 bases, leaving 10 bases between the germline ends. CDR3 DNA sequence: TGTGCCAGCAGTTTAGGGGGGTGGAACCAAGAGACCCAGTACTTC. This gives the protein CASSLGGWNQETQYF.

This CDR3 is CASGAGTGSHYGYTF. CDR3 in DNA: TGTGCCAGTGGGGCCGGGACAGGGTCTCACTATGGCTACACCTTC. This chain joins TRBV19 and TRBJ1-2, with 9 positions matching TRBD1. The CDR3 loop spans 15 amino acids. V was clipped by 8 bases and J by 3 bases; unmatched bases: 10. Germline values: CDR1 LNHDA, CDR2 SQIVND (reference sequence).

CDR3 in amino acids: CASSLEATGNTEAFF. The CDR3 nucleotides read TGTGCCAGCAGCTTAGAAGCCACAGGGAACACTGAAGCTTTCTTT. This rearrangement joins TRBV11-2 to TRBJ1-1; TRBD1 is a possible D gene (5 bases). V lost 0 bases, J lost 1 base, and 9 bases lay in between. CDR3 length: 15 amino acids. Germline V lookup: CDR1 SGHAT, CDR2 FQNNGV.

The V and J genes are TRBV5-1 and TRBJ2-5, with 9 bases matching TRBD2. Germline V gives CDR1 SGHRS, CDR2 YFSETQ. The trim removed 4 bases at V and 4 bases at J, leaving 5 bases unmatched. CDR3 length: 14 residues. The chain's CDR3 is CASSPPTSGETQYF. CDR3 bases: TGCGCCAGCAGCCCGCCGACTAGCGGAGAGACCCAGTACTTC.

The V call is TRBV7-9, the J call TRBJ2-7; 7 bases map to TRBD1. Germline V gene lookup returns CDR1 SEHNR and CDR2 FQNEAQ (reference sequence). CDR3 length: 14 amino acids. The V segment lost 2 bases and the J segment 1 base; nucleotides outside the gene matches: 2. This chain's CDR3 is CASSLSGQSYEQYF. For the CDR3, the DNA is TGTGCCAGCAGCTTATCGGGACAGTCCTACGAGCAGTACTTC.

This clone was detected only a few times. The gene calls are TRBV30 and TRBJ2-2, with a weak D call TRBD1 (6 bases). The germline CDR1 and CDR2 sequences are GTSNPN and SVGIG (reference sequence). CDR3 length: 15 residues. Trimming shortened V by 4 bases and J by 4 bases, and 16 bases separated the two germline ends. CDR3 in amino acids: CAWIPTRGSTGELFF. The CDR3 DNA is TGTGCCTGGATCCCGACCAGGGGTAGCACCGGGGAGCTGTTTTTT.

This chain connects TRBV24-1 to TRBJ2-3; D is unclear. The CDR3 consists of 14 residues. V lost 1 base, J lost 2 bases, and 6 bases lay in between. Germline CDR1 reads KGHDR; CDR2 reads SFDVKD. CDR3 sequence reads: CATSDFDNTDTQYF. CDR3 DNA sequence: TGTGCCACCAGTGATTTCGACAACACAGATACGCAGTATTTT.

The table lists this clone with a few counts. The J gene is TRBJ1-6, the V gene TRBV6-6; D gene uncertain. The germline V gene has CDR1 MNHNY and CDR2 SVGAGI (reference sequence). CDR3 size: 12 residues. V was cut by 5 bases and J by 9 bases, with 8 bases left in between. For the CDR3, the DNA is TGTGCCAGCAGTCACCTCGGTTCACCCCTCCACTTT. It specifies CASSHLGSPLHF.

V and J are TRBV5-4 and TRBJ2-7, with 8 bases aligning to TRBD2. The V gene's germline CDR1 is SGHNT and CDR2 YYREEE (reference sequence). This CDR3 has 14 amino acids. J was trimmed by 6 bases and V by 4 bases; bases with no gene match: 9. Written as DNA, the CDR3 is TGTGCCAGCAGCCCACGGGGACTAGGCATCGAGCAGTACTTC. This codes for CASSPRGLGIEQYF.

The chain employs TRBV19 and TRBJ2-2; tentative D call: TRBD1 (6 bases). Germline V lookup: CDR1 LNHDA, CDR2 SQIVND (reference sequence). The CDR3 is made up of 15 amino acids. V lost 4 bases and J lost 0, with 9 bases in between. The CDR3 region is CASSNPGANTGELFF. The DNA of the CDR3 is TGTGCCAGTAGTAACCCAGGGGCGAACACCGGGGAGCTGTTTTTT.

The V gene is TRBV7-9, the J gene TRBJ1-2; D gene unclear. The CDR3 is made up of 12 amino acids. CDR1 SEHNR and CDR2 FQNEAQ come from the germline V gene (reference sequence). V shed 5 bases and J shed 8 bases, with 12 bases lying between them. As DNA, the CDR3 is TGTGCCAGCAGCCCTACGAGAGAGGGCTACACCTTC. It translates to CASSPTREGYTF.

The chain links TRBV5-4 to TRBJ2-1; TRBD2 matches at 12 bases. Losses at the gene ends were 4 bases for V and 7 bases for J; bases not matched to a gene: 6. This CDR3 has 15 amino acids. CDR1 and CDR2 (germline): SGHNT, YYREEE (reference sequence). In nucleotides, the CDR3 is TGTGCCAGCAGCCAGACTAGCGGGAGTGTGAATGAGCAGTTCTTC. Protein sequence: CASSQTSGSVNEQFF. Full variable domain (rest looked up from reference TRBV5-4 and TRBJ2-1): ETGVTQSPTHLIKTRGQQVTLRCSSQSGHNTVSWYQQALGQGPQFIFQYYREEENGRGNFPPRFSGLQFPNYSSELNVNALELDDSALYLCASSQTSGSVNEQFFGPGTRLTVL.

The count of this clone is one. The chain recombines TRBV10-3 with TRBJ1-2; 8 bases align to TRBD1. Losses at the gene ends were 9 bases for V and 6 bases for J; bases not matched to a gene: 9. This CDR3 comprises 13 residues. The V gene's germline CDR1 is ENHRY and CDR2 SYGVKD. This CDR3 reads CAMSGQGIDGYTF. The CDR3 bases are TGTGCCATGTCCGGACAGGGAATTGATGGCTACACCTTC.

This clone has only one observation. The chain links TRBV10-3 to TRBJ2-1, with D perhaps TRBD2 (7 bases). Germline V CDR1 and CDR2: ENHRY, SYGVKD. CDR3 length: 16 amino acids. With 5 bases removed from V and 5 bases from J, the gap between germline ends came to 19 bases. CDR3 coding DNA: TGTGCCATCAGTATCGGGGGCGGGAGAGGGAACAATGAGCAGTTCTTC. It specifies CAISIGGGRGNNEQFF.

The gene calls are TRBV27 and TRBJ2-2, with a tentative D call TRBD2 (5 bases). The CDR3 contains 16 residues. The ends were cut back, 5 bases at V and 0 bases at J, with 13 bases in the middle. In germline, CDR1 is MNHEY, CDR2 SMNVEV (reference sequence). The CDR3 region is CASSPYSGSNTGELFF. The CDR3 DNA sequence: TGTGCCAGCAGTCCGTACAGCGGATCGAACACCGGGGAGCTGTTTTTT.

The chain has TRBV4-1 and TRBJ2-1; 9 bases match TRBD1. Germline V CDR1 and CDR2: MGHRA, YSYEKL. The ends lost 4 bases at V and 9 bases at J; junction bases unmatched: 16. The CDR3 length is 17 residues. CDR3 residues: CASSRYHRPGQGVEQFF. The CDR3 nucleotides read TGCGCCAGCAGCCGTTACCACCGACCGGGACAGGGAGTTGAGCAGTTCTTC.

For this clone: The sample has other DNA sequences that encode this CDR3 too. The CDR3 DNA sequence: TGTGCCAGCAGTTACGGAGGTTTGAACACTGAAGCTTTCTTT. This translates into CASSYGGLNTEAFF. The rearrangement joins TRBV6-5 to TRBJ1-1, with D hard to call. V was cut by 2 bases and J by 0 bases, with 7 bases left in between. CDR3 length equals 14 residues. Germline loops: CDR1 MNHEY, CDR2 SVGAGI.

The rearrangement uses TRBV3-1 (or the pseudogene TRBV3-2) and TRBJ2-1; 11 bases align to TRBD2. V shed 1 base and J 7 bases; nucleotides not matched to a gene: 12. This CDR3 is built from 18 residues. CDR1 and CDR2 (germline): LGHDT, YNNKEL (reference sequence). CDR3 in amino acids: CASSQVGETSGIRNEQFF. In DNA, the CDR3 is TGTGCCAGCAGCCAAGTGGGGGAGACTAGCGGGATAAGGAATGAGCAGTTCTTC.

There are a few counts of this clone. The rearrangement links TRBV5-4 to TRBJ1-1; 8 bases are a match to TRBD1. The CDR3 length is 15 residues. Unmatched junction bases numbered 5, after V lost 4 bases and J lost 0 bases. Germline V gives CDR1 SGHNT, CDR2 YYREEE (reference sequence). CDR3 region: CASSGTGGMNTEAFF. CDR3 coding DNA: TGTGCCAGCAGCGGCACAGGGGGTATGAACACTGAAGCTTTCTTT.

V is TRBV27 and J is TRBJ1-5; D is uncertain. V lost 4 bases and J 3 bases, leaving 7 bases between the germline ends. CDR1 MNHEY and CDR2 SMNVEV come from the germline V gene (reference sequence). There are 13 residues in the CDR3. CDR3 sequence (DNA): TGTGCCAGCAGTTCACGGGTCAATCAGCCCCAGCATTTT. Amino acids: CASSSRVNQPQHF.

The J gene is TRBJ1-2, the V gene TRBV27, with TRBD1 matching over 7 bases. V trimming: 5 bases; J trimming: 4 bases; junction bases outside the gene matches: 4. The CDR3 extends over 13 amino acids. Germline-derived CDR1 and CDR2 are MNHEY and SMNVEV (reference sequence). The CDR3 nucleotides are TGTGCCAGCAGTCACCGACAGGGCTATGGCTACACCTTC. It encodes CASSHRQGYGYTF.

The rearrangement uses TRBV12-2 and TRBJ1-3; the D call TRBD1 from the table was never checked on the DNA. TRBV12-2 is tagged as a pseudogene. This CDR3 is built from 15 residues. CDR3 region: CASRLRAGAGNTIYF. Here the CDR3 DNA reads TGTGCAAGTCGCTTAAGGGCAGGGGCTGGAAACACCATATATTTT.

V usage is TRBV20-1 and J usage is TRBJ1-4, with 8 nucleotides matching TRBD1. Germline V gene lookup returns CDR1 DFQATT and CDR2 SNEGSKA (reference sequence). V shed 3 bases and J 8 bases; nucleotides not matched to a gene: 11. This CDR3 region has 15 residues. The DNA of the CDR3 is TGCAGTGCTAGTCGCACAGGGGGGTCAAGGGAAAAACTGTTTTTT. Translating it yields CSASRTGGSREKLFF.

CDR3 loop: CASSKGDRTDYGYTF. CDR3 in DNA: TGTGCCAGCAGTAAGGGGGACAGGACCGACTATGGCTACACCTTC. The V and J genes are TRBV27 and TRBJ1-2; 8 nucleotides align to TRBD1. Germline lookup yields CDR1 MNHEY and CDR2 SMNVEV (reference sequence). CDR3 length equals 15 residues. Trimming removed 5 bases from V and 3 bases from J; junction bases left unmatched: 8.

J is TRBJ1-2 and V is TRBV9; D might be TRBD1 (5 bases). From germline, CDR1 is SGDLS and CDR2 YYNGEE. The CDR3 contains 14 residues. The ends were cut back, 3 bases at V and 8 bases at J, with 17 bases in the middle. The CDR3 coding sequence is TGTGCCAGCAGCGGAAGACAGAGCCTCATCGGCTACACCTTC. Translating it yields CASSGRQSLIGYTF.

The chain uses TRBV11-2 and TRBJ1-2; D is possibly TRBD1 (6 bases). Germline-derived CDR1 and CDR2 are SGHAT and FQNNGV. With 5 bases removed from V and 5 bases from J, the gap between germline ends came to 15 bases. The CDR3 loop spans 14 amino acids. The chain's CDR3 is CASSTNRVGYGYTF. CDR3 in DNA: TGTGCCAGCAGCACCAACAGGGTCGGGTATGGCTACACCTTC. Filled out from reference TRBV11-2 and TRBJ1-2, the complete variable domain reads EAGVAQSPRYKIIEKRQSVAFWCNPISGHATLYWYQQILGQGPKLLIQFQNNGVVDDSQLPKDRFSAERLKGVDSTLKIQPAKLEDSAVYLCASSTNRVGYGYTFGSGTRLTVV.

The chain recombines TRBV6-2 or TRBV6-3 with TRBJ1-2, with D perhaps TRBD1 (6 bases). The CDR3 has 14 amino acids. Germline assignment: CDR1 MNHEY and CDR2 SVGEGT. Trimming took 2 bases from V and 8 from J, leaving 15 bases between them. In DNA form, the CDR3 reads TGTGCCAGCAGTTACGAACAGGGAGTTGCCGGCTACACCTTC. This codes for CASSYEQGVAGYTF.

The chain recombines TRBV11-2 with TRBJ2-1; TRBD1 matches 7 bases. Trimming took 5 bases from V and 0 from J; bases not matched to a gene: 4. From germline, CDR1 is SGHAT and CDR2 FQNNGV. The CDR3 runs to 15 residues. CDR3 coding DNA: TGTGCCAGCAGCGTAAACAGGGGCTCCTACAATGAGCAGTTCTTC. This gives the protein CASSVNRGSYNEQFF. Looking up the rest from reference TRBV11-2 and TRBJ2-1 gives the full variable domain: EAGVAQSPRYKIIEKRQSVAFWCNPISGHATLYWYQQILGQGPKLLIQFQNNGVVDDSQLPKDRFSAERLKGVDSTLKIQPAKLEDSAVYLCASSVNRGSYNEQFFGPGTRLTVL.

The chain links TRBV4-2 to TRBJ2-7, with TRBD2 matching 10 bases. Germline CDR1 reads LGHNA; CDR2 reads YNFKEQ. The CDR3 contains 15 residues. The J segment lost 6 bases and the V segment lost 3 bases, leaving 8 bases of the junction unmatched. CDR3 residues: CASSQNGIAGGEQYF. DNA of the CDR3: TGTGCCAGCAGCCAGAATGGGATAGCGGGAGGCGAGCAGTACTTC.

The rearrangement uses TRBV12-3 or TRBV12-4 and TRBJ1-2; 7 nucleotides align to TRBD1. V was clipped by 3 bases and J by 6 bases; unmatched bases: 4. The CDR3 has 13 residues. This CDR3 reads CASSFGTEDGYTF. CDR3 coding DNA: TGTGCCAGCAGTTTTGGGACAGAGGATGGCTACACCTTC.

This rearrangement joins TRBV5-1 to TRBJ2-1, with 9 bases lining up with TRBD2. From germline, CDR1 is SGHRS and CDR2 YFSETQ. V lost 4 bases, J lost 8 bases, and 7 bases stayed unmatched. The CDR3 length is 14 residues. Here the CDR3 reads CASSPGLARHEQFF. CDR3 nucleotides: TGCGCCAGCAGCCCCGGACTAGCGAGGCATGAGCAGTTCTTC.